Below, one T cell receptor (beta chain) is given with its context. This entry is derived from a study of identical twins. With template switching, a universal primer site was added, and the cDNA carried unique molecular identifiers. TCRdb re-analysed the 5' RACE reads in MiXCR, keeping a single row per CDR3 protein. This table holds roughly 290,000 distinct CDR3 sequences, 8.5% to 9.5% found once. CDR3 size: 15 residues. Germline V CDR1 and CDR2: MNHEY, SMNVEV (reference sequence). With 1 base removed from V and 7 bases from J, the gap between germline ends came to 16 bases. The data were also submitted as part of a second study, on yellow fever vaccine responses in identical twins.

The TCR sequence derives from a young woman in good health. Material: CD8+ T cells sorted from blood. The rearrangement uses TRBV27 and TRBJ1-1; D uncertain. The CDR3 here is CASSLFSHGRGEAFF. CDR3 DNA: TGTGCCAGCAGTTTATTCTCCCACGGGCGAGGTGAAGCTTTCTTT.